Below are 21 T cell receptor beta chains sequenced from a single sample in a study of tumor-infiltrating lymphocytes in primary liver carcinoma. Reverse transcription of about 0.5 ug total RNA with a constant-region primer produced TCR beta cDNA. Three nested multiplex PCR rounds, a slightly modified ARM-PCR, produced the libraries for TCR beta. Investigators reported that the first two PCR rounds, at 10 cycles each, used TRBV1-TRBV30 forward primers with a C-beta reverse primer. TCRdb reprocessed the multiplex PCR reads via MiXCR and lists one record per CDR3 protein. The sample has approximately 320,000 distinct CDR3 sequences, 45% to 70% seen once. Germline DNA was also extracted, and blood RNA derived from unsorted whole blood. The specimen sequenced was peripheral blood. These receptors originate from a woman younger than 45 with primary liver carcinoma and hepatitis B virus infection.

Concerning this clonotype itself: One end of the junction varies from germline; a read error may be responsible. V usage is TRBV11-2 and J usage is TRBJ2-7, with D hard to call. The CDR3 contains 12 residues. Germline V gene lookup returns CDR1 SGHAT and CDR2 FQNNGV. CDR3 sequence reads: CVSSWTPYEQYF. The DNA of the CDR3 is TGTGTCAGCAGCTGGACGCCCTACGAGCAGTACTTC.

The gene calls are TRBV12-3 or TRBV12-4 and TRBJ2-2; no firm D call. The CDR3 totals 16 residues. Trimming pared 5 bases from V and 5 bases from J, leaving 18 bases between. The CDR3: CASSMTVDVGTGELFF. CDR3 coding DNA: TGTGCCAGCAGTATGACCGTAGACGTGGGGACCGGGGAGCTGTTTTTT.

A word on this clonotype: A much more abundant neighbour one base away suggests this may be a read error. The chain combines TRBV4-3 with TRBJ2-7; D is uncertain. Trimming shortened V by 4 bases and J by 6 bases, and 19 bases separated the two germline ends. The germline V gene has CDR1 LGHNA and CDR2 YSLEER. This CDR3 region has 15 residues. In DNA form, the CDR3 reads TGCGCCAGCAGCCGAGAAAAAAGTACGGCCTTCGAGCAGTACTTC. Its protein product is CASSREKSTAFEQYF.

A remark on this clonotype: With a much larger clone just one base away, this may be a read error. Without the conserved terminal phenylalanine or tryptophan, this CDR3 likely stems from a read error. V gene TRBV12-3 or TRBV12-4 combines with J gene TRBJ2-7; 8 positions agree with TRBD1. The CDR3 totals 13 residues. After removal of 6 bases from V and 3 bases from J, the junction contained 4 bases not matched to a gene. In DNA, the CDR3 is TGTGCCAGCAGCCCCGGACAGGGCTACGAGCAGTACTTA. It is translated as CASSPGQGYEQYL.

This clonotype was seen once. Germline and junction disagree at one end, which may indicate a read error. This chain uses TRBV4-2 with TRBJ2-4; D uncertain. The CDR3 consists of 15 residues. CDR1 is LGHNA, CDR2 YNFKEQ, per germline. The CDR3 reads CASSQNWLAKNIQYF. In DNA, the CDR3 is TGCGCCAGCAGCCAAAATTGGCTAGCCAAAAACATTCAGTACTTC.

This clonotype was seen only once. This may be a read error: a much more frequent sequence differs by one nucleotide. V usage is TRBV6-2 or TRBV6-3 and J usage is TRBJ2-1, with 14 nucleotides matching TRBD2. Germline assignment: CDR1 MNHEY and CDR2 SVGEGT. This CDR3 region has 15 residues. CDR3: CDSSTGTSGRNEQFF. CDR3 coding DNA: TGTGACAGCTCTACCGGGACTAGCGGGAGAAATGAGCAGTTCTTC.

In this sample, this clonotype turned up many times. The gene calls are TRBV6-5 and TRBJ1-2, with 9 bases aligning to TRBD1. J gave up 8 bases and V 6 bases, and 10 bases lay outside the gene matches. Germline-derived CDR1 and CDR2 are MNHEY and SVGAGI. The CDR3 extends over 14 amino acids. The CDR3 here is CASRPIDRGAGYTF. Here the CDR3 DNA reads TGTGCCAGCAGACCGATAGACAGGGGGGCGGGCTACACCTTC.

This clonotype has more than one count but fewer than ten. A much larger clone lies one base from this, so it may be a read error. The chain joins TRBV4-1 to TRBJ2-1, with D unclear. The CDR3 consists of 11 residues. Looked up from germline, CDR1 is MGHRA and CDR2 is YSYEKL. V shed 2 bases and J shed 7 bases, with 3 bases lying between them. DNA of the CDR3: TGCGCCAGCAGCCAAACGAATGAGCAGTTCTTC. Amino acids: CASSQTNEQFF.

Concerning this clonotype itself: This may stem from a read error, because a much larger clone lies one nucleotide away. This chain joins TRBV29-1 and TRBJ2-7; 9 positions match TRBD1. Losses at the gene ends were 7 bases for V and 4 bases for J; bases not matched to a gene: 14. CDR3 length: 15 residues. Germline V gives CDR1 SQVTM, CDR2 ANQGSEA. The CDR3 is CSAIPTGTGRYEQYF. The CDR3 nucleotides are TGCAGCGCGATACCAACCGGGACAGGGAGGTACGAGCAGTACTTC.

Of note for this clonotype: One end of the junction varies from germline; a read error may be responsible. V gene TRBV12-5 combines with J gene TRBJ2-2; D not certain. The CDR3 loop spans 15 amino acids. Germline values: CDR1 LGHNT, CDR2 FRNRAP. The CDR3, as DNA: TGTGCTAGTGGTATGGTACCGCGGAGCACCGGGGAGCTGTTTTTT. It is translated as CASGMVPRSTGELFF.

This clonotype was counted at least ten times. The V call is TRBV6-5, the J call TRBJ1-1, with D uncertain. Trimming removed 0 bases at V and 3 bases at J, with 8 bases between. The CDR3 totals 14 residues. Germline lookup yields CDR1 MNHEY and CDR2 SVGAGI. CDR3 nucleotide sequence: TGTGCCAGCAGTTACTCTCGAGCGGACACTGAAGCTTTCTTT. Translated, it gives CASSYSRADTEAFF.

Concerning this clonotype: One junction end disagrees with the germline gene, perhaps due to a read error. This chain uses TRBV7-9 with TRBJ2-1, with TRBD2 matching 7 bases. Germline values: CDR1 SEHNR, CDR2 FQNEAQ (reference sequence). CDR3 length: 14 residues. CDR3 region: CASSLDGLGNEQLF. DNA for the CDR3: TGTGCCAGCAGCTTAGATGGACTAGGTAATGAGCAGCTCTTC.

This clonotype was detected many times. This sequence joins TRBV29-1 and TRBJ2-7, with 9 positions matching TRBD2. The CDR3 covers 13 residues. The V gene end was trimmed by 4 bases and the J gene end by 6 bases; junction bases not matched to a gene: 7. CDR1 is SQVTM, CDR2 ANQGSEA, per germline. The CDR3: CSVAAGGSTEQYF. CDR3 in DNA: TGCAGCGTTGCTGCGGGAGGGTCCACCGAGCAGTACTTC.

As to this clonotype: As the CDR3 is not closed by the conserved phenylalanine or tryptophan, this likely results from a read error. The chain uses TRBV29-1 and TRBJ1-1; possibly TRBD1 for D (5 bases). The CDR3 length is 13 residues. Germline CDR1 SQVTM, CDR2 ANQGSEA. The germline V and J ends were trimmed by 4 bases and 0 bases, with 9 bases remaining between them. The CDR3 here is CSVAQVLNTEAFS. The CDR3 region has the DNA TGCAGCGTTGCACAGGTCTTGAACACTGAAGCTTTCTCT.

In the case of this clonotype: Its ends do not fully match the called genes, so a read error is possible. CDR3 in amino acids: CASTRVAEAFF. DNA for the CDR3: TGCGCCAGCACGCGGGTGGCTGAAGCTTTCTTT. V and J are TRBV12-3 or TRBV12-4 and TRBJ1-1; the D is unclear. This CDR3 has 11 residues.

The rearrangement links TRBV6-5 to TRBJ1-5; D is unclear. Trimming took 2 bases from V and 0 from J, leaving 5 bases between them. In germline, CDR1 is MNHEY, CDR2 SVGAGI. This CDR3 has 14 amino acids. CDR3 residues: CASSYRYSNQPQHF. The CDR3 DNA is TGTGCCAGCAGTTACCGGTATAGCAATCAGCCCCAGCATTTT.

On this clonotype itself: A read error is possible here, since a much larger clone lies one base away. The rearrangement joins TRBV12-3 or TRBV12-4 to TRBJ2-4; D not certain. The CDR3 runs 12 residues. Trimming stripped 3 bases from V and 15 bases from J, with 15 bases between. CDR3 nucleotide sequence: TGTGCCAGCAGTTTTAATCGCTACTATCGGTACTTC. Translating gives CASSFNRYYRYF.

CDR3 residues: CASSSGQTNSPLHF. CDR3 in DNA: TGTGCCAGCAGTAGTGGACAGACTAATTCACCCCTCCACTTT. This chain joins TRBV12-3 or TRBV12-4 and TRBJ1-6; a weak D match, TRBD1 (6 bases). The CDR3 sequence is 14 residues long. Trimming removed 5 bases from V and 6 bases from J, with 11 bases in between.

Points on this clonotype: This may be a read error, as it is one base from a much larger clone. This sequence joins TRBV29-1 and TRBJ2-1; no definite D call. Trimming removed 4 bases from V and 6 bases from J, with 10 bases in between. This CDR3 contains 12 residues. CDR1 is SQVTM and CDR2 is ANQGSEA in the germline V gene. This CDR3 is CSVGTTVNEQFF. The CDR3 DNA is TGCAGCGTTGGTACGACGGTCAATGAGCAGTTCTTC.

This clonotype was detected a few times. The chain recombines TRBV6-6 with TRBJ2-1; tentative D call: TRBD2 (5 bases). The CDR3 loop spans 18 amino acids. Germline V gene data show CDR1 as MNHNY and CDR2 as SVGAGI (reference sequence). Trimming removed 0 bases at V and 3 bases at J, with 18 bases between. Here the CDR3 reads CASSYSNSPERNYNEQFF. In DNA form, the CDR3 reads TGTGCCAGCAGTTACTCAAATAGTCCGGAGCGGAACTACAATGAGCAGTTCTTC.

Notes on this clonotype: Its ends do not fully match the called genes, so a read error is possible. CDR3 amino acids: CASSFSGGDAGELFF. CDR3 coding DNA: TGTGCCAGCAGCTTTTCGGGAGGGGACGCCGGAGAGCTGTTTTTT. This chain connects TRBV11-3 to TRBJ2-2; TRBD2 matches 8 bases. The CDR3 consists of 15 residues. CDR1 SGHNT and CDR2 YENEEA come from the germline V gene.